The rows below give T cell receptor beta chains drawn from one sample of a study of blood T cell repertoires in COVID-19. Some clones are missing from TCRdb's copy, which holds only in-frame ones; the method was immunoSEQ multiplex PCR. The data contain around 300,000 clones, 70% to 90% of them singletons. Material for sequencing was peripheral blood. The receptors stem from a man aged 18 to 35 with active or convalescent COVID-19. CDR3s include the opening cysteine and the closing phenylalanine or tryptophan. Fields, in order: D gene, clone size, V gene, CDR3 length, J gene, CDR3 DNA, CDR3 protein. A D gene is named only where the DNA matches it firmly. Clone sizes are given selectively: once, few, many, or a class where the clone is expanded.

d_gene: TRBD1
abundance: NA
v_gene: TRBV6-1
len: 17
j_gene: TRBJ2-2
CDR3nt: TGTGCCAGCAGTGAAGCGCTGGGGGACAGGGGAACCGGGGAGCTGTTTTTT
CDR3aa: CASSEALGDRGTGELFF

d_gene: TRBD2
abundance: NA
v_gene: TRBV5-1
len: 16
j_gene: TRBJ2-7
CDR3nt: TGCGCCAGCAGCTTGGCCCCTAGCGGGGGGGACTACGAGCAGTACTTC
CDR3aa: CASSLAPSGGDYEQYF

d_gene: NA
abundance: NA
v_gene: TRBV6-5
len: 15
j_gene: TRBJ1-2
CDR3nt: TGTGCCAGCAGTCTCTACTCCGGGACACTGGATGGCTACACCTTC
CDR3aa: CASSLYSGTLDGYTF

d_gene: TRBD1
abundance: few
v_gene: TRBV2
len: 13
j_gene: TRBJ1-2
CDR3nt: TGTGCCAGCAGTCGGGACAGGGAAGGCGGCTACACCTTC
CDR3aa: CASSRDREGGYTF

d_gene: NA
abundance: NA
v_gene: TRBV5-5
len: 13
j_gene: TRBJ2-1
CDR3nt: TGTGCCAGCAGCTATCAGAGGGCCAATGAGCAGTTCTTC
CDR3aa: CASSYQRANEQFF

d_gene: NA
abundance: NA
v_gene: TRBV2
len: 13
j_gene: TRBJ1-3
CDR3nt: TGTGCCAGCATCCTAGATTCTGGAAACACCATATATTTT
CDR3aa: CASILDSGNTIYF

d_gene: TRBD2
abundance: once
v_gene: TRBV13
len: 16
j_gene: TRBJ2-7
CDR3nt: TGTGCCAGCAGCTTAGGGGCGGGGGGCCAGGTCTACGAGCAGTACTTC
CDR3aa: CASSLGAGGQVYEQYF

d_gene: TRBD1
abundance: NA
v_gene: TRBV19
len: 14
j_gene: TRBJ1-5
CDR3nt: TGTGCCAGTAGCCCTCAGGGGGCGATTCAGCCCCAGCATTTT
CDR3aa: CASSPQGAIQPQHF

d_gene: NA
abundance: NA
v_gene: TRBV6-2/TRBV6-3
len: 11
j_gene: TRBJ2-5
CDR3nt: TGTGCCAGCAGTACCGCAGGGACCCAGTACTTC
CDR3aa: CASSTAGTQYF

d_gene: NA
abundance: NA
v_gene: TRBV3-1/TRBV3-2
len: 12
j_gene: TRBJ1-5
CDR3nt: TGTGCCAGCAGCCAATCAAATCAGCCCCAGCATTTT
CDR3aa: CASSQSNQPQHF

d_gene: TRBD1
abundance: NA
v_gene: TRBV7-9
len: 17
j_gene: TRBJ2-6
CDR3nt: TGTGCCAGCAGCTTGGGGGACAGTAACTCTGGGGCCAACGTCCTGACTTTC
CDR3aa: CASSLGDSNSGANVLTF

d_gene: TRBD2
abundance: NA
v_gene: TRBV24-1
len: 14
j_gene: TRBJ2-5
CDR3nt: TGTGCCACCAGTCTATCGACTAGCGGAGAGACCCAGTACTTC
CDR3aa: CATSLSTSGETQYF

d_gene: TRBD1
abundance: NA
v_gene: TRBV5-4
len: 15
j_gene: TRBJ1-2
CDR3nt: TGTGCCAGCAGCATCCAACAGGGGTCGATGTATGGCTACACCTTC
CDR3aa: CASSIQQGSMYGYTF

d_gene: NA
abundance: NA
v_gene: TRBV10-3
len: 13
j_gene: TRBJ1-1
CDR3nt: TGTGCCATCAGTGAAGGGGTACACACTGAAGCTTTCTTT
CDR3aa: CAISEGVHTEAFF

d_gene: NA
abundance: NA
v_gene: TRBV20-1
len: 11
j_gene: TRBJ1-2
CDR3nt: TGCAGTGCTAGAGCGGGGTCCGGCTACACCTTC
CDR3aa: CSARAGSGYTF

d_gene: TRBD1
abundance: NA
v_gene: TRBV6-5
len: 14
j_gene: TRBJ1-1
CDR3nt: TGTGCCAGCAGTTACTCCCAGGGGGCCACTGAAGCTTTCTTT
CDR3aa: CASSYSQGATEAFF

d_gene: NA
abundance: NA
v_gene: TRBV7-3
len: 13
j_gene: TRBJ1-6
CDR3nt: TGTGCCAGCAGCTTACACAATAATTCACCCCTCCACTTT
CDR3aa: CASSLHNNSPLHF

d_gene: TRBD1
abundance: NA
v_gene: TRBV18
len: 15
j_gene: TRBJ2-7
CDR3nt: TGTGCCAGCTCACCAGCGGGACAGGGATTATACGAGCAGTACTTC
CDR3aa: CASSPAGQGLYEQYF

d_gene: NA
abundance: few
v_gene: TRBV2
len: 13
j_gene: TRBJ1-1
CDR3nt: TGTGCCAGCAGTGAGGACTTAAACACTGAAGCTTTCTTT
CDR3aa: CASSEDLNTEAFF

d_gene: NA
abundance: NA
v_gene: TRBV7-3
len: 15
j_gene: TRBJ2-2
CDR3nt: TGTGCCAGCAGCTTAGTACCCCGGGGAACCGGGGAGCTGTTTTTT
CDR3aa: CASSLVPRGTGELFF

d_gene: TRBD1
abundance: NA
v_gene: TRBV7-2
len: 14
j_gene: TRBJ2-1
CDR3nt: TGTGCCAGCAGCTCGACAGGGTCCTACAATGAGCAGTTCTTC
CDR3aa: CASSSTGSYNEQFF

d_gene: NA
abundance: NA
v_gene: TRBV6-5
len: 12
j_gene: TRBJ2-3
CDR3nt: TGTGCCAGCAGTTACTCCGTAGATACGCAGTATTTT
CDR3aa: CASSYSVDTQYF

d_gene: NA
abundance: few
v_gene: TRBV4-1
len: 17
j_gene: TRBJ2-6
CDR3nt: TGCGCCAGCAGCCAAGATCGCTTCACGGCTGGGGCCAACGTCCTGACTTTC
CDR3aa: CASSQDRFTAGANVLTF

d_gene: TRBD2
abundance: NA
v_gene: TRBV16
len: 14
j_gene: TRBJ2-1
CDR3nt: TGTGCCAGCAGCCACCTAGCGGGGGGGCAGGAGCAGTTCTTC
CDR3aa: CASSHLAGGQEQFF

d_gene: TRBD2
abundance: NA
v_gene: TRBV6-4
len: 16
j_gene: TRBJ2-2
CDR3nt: TGTGCCAGCAGGCGTCTAGCGGGGGGGAACACCGGGGAGCTGTTTTTT
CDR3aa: CASRRLAGGNTGELFF

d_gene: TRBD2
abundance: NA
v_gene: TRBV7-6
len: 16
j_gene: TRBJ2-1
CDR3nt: TGTGCCAGCAGCTTAGTTCCAGCGGGGGAATACAATGAGCAGTTCTTC
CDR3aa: CASSLVPAGEYNEQFF

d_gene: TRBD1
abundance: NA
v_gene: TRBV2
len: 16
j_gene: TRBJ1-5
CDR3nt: TGTGCCAGCATCGGGGCCGACAGGGGAGAAGGTCAGCCCCAGCATTTT
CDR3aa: CASIGADRGEGQPQHF

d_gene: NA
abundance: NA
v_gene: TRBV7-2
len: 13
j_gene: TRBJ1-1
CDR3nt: TGTGCCAGCAGCTCCGGACTGAAACCGGAAGCTTTCTTT
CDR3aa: CASSSGLKPEAFF

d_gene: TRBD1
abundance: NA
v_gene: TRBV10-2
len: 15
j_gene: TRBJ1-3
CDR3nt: TGCGCCAGCAGTCCCGGGACAGGGGATGGAAACACCATATATTTT
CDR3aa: CASSPGTGDGNTIYF

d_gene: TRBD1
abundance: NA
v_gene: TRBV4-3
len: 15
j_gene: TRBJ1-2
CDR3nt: TGCGCCAGCAGCCAAGATGGGACAGCCTACTATGGCTACACCTTC
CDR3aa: CASSQDGTAYYGYTF

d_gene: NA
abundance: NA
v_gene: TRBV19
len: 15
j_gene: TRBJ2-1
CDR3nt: TGTGCCAGTAGTATAGAACGGTCACCCTACAATGAGCAGTTCTTC
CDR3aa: CASSIERSPYNEQFF

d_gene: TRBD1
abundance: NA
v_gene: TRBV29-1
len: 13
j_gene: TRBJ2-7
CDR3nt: TGCAGCGCCCAGACAGGGACAGTCGACGAGCAGTACTTC
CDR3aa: CSAQTGTVDEQYF

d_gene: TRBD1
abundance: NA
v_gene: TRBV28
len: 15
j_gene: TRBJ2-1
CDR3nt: TGTGCCAGCAGTCCGCGGGACAGGGGGCTTATTGAGCAGTTCTTC
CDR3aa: CASSPRDRGLIEQFF

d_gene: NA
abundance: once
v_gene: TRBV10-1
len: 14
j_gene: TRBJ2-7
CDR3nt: TGCGCCAGCAGGCTAGACCCCGCTTCGCGCGAGCAGTACTTC
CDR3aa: CASRLDPASREQYF

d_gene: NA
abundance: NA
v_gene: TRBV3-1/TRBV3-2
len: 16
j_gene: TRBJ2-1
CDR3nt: TGTGCCAGCAGCCAAGATTTGAGGAGCTCCTACAATGAGCAGTTCTTC
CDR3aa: CASSQDLRSSYNEQFF

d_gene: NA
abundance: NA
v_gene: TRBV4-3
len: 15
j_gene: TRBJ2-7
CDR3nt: TGCGCCAGCAGCCAAGAAAACTCAGGGTTCAACGAGCAGTACTTC
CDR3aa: CASSQENSGFNEQYF

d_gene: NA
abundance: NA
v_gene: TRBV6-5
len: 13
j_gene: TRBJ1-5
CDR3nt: TGTGCCAGCCTGGGCGCTAGCAATCAGCCCCAGCATTTT
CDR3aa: CASLGASNQPQHF

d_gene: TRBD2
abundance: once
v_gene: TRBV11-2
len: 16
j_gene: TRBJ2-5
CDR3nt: TGTGCCAGCAGCTTAGTGGACTCGATCGGGGGGACGACCCAGTACTTC
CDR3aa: CASSLVDSIGGTTQYF

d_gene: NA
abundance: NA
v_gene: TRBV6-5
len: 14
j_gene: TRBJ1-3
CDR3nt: TGTGCCAGCAGCCCAACATACTCTGGAAACACCATATATTTT
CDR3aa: CASSPTYSGNTIYF

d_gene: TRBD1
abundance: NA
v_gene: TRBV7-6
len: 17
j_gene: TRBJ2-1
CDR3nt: TGTGCCAGCAGCTCGACCGGGGGGACAGGGGCACTAAATGAGCAGTTCTTC
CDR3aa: CASSSTGGTGALNEQFF

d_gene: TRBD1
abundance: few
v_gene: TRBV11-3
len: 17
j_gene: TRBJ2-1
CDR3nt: TGTGCCAGCAGCCAAACCGGACAGGGCCCCCTATCAAATGAGCAGTTCTTC
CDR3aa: CASSQTGQGPLSNEQFF

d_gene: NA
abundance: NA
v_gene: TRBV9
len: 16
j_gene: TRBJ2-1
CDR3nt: TGTGCCAGCAGCGCTAAAGGGGCGAGCTCCTACAATGAGCAGTTCTTC
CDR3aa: CASSAKGASSYNEQFF

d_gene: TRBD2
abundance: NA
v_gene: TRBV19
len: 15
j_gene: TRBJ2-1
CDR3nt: TGTGCCAGTAATGGGCTAGCGGGGGGGCCGGGGGAGCAGTTCTTC
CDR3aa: CASNGLAGGPGEQFF

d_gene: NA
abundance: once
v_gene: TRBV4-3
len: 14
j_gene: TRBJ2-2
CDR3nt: TGCGCCAGCAGCCAAGCTTTTGGGGGCAGGGAGCTGTTTTTT
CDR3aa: CASSQAFGGRELFF

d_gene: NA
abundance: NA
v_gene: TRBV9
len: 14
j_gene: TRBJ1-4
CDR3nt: TGTGCCAGCAGCGTTGATCAAGGGAGTGAAAAACTGTTTTTT
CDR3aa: CASSVDQGSEKLFF

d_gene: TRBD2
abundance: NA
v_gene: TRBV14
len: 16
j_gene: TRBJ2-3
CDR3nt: TGTGCCAGCAGCCAATCGGGGGGGCTGGGCACAGATACGCAGTATTTT
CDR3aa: CASSQSGGLGTDTQYF

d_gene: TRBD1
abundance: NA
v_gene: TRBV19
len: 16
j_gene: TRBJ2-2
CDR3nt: TGTGCCAGTAGTAACGGACAGGGCTTTGACACCGGGGAGCTGTTTTTT
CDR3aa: CASSNGQGFDTGELFF

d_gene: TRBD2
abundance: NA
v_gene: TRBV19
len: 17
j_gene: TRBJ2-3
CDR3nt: TGTGCCAGTAGTAGCCCCCGACTAGCGGCCGGCACAGATACGCAGTATTTT
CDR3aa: CASSSPRLAAGTDTQYF

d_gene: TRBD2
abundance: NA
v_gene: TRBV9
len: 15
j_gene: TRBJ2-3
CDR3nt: TGTGCCAGCAGAGCGGGGGGCACTAGCACAGATACGCAGTATTTT
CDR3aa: CASRAGGTSTDTQYF

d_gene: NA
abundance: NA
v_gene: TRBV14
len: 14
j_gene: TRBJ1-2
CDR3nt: TGTGCCAGCAGCCAAGAAAGGGGGGGCTCGGGCTACACCTTC
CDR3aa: CASSQERGGSGYTF

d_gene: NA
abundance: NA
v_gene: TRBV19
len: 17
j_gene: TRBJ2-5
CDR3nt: TGTGCCAGTAGTAGGGGGCCCGCCTACAGGGTTCAAGAGACCCAGTACTTC
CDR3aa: CASSRGPAYRVQETQYF

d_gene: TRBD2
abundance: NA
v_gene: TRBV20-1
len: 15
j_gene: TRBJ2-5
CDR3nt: TGCAGTGCTAGTAGAAGCGGGGGGGCGGAGGAGACCCAGTACTTC
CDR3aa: CSASRSGGAEETQYF

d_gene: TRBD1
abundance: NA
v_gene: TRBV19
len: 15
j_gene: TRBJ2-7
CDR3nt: TGTGCCAGTAGTGCCCTCGGGACAGGGTCGTACGAGCAGTACTTC
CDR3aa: CASSALGTGSYEQYF

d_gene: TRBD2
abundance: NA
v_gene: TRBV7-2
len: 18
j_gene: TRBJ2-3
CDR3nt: TGTGCCAGCAGCATCATAGCGGGGGCCCCCTTTAGCACAGATACGCAGTATTTT
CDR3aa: CASSIIAGAPFSTDTQYF

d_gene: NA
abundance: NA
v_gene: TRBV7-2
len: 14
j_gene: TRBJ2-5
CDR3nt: TGTGCCAGCAGCTCATTCGTAGGGGAAGAGACCCAGTACTTC
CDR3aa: CASSSFVGEETQYF

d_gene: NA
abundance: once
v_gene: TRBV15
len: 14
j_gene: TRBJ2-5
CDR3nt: TGTGCCACCAGCAGAGAGGGGGGACCGCGAGCCCAGTACTTC
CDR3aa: CATSREGGPRAQYF

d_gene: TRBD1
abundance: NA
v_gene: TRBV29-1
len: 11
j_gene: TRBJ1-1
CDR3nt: TGCAGCGTTCAGGGGGTTACTGAAGCTTTCTTT
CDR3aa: CSVQGVTEAFF

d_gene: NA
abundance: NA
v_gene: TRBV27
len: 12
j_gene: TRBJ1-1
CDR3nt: TGTGCCAGCAGTTTATCTTATACTGAAGCTTTCTTT
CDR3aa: CASSLSYTEAFF